What follows describes a single TCR beta chain. No antigen is known for it. This may come from a read error, since a much larger clone is one base off. The data belong to a study of blood T cells in healthy people across ages. Study-wide points: TCR beta diversity, measured per million T cells, fell in a roughly linear way with age.

It was with a sample-barcoded 5' primer and a J-beta primer mix that a second PCR of roughly 7 to 12 cycles was run. Individual samples furnished no less than 2.5 million CDR3-containing paired-end reads apiece. TCRdb independently ran MiXCR on the 5' RACE reads; one entry per CDR3 protein. Among fewer than 900,000 distinct CDR3 sequences, around 46% were seen once, and the ten largest hold 20% to 25%. PBMCs were isolated at a quantity of at least 6 million per sample. CDR3 length: 15 residues. V lost 5 bases and J lost 5, with 18 bases in between. Germline V gene lookup returns CDR1 SGHTA and CDR2 FQGNSA.

The TCR was taken from a woman in her sixties or seventies in good health. The chain employs TRBV7-2 and TRBJ1-2; D gene ambiguous. Sequences were obtained from blood. The CDR3 reads CASSPQRGQTYGYTF. The CDR3 DNA follows: TGTGCCAGCAGCCCCCAGCGCGGTCAAACTTATGGCTACACCTTC.